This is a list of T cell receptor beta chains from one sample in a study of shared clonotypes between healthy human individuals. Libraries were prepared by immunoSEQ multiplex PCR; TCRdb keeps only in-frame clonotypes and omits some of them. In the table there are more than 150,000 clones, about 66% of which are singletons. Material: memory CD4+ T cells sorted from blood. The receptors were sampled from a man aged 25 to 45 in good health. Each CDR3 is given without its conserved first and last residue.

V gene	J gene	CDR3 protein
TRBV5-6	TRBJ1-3	ASRSGNTIY
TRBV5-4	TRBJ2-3	ASSLGAGGLATDTQY
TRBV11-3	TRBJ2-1	ASSLGRTSEDYNEQF
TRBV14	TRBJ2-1	ASSQYGLAGLSSYNEQF
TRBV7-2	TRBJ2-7	ASSRAADYEQY
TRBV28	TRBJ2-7	ASSLSGDEQY
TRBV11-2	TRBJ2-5	ASSSPLREKETQY
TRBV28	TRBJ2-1	ASSSLAGGINEQF
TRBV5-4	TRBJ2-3	ASSLRANWGTDTQY
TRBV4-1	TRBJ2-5	ASRAGGGQETQY
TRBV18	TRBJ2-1	ASSPPSPLAGEGEQF
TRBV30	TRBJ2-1	AWAPGNEQF
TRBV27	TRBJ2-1	ASSGTAYNEQF
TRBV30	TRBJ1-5	AWSAPGLGLSNQPQH
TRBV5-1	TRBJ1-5	ASSLDSYSNQPQH
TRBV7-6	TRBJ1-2	ASSSGPNGGYT
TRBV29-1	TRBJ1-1	SVDMGRWNTEAF
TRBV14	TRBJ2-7	ASSQVDAYEQY
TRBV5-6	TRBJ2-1	ASSLWTSGTSYNEQF
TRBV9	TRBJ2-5	ASSVDPKGGSRETQY
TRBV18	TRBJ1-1	ASSPSKGFTEAF
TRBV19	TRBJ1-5	ASSMVGSLSNQPQH
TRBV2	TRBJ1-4	ASLPGEGQKLF
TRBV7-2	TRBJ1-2	ASSFGHTDGYT
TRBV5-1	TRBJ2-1	ASLENNEQF
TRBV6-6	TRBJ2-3	ASYLGHTSTDTQY
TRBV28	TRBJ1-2	ASSLTGNYGYT
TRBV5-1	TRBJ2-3	ASSPRGREDTQY
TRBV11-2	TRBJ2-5	ASGLGETQY
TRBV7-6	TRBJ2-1	ASSDGLKTRHNEQF
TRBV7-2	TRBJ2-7	ASSTGPIIYEQY
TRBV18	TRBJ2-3	ASSPSGTLKADTQY
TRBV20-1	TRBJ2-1	SAAEDIEQF
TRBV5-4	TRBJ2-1	ASSWRDREQF
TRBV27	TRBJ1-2	ASRSIGYT
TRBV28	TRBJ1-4	ASTSQGRGNEKLF
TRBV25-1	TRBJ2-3	ASSERSRADTQY
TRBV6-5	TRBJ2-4	ASSSLAGTKNIQY
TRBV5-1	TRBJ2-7	ASRAASGSSYEQY
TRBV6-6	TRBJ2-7	ASSIGTPDYEQY
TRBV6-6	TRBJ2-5	ASSLTSGSSRGTQY
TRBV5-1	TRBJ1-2	ASSLESIDGYT
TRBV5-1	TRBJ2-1	ASSLTSGGNEQF
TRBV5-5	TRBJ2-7	ASSLDLKSFHEQY
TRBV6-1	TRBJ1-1	ASSDVAMLSAGQAF